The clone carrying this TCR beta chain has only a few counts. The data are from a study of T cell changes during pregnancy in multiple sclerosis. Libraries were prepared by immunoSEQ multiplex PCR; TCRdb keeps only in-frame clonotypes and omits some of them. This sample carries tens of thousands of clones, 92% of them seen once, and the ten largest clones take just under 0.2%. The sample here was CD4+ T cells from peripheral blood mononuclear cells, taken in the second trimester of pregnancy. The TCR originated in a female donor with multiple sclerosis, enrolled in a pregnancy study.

CDR3 coding DNA: TGTGCCTGGAGTGTCGGCATCCGGGACACTGAAGCTTTCTTT. It encodes CAWSVGIRDTEAFF. The genes are TRBV30 and TRBJ1-1; no reliable D call. The length of the CDR3 is 14 residues. The germline CDR1 and CDR2 sequences are GTSNPN and SVGIG (reference sequence). V was cut by 0 bases and J by 3 bases, with 11 bases left in between.